This T cell receptor beta chain stems from a study of OX40 agonist ivuxolimab in advanced cancers. As for the study more broadly: Ivuxolimab was a fully human IgG2 agonistic monoclonal antibody targeting the costimulatory receptor OX40 (CD134). Patients were allowed to have had prior anti-PD-1, anti-PD-L1 or anti-CTLA-4 therapy, and approximately 40% of the dose-escalation patients had previously received checkpoint inhibitors. In the dose-escalation cohort, roughly four fifths of patients were male, and the mean age was about 55 years, with a range of about 23 to 90. Partial responses were achieved by three dose-escalation patients, of whom one had hepatocellular carcinoma and two had cutaneous melanoma. The paper reports the monotherapy dose-escalation portion (N of about 56 patients) of the phase I ivuxolimab trial. Peripheral TCRbeta sequencing was intended to test whether TCR sequence diversity was altered and clonal T-cell expansion was caused by ivuxolimab. Intravenous ivuxolimab was administered to patients every 2 weeks at six dose levels: 0.01, 0.1, 0.3, 1.5, 3 and 10 mg/kg. Of the 52 patients in dose escalation, about 20 had hepatocellular carcinoma, approximately 15 had melanoma, 9 had renal cell carcinoma and 9 had head and neck cancer.

To note about this clone: It has no known antigen specificity. At one end, the junction sequence differs from germline, possibly due to a read error.

Findings and caveats that apply to the study as a whole: Clonal expansion of both CD4+ and CD8+ blood T cells was observed from baseline to week 6 at doses 0.1 to 3.0 mg/kg. The antigen specificity of the peripheral T cells that underwent clonal expansion was not determined. In the 0.1-3.0 mg/kg groups, partial responders were among the patients with the lowest normalized peripheral clonal expansion, particularly in CD8+ T cells. Low levels of normalized T-cell clonal expansion were also seen in some nonresponding patients. On average, CD8+ T cells showed more expanded clones than CD4+ T cells after ivuxolimab.

The germline V gene yields SGHDT for CDR1 and YYEEEE for CDR2. The CDR3, cysteine through phenylalanine, is 16 amino acids long. Left in the record is the CDR3 DNA by itself, 48 bases read in frame from the first base. The trial excluded patients who had a history of autoimmune disease or who were on systemic immunosuppression. Peripheral blood for TCR sequencing was collected from all dose cohorts at baseline, on cycle 4 day 1, and on cycle 7 day 1. Samples came from an open-label, multicenter, first-in-human phase I dose-escalation trial of ivuxolimab. The trial enrolled adults with locally advanced or metastatic head and neck squamous cell, hepatocellular, melanoma or renal cell carcinoma. Before TCR sequencing, CD4+ and CD8+ T cells were separately sorted from peripheral blood. Genomic DNA was extracted from sorted cells for sequencing of the TCRbeta CDR3 region. TCRbeta CDR3 regions were sequenced using the immunoSEQ Assay. TCRdb mirrors the immuneACCESS table, restricted to in-frame sequences. Some clones are absent from its copies; in checked studies, under half trace to an unresolved V gene, and the reason for the others is unknown. Here the sample has about 84,000 clones; approximately 80% occur a single time. The biggest ten clones account for approximately 2.6% of the sample.

The origin of this receptor is an adult with an advanced solid tumor such as melanoma, head and neck, liver or kidney cancer. Rearrangement joined TRBV5-6 to TRBJ2-1; 8 bases in the middle match TRBD2. This material consisted of CD4+ or CD8+ T cells sorted from blood, taken in a trial of the OX40 agonist ivuxolimab. The sequenced DNA is TGTGTCAGCAGCTTGCCGGGGGGGCGCATCTACAATGAGCAGTTCTTC. Its protein is CVSSLPGGRIYNEQFF. Reference TRBV5-6 and TRBJ2-1 proteins supply the regions before and after the CDR3; the full variable domain is: DAGVTQSPTHLIKTRGQQVTLRCSPKSGHDTVSWYQQALGQGPQFIFQYYEEEERQRGNFPDRFSGHQFPNYSSELNVNALLLGDSALYLCVSSLPGGRIYNEQFFGPGTRLTVL.